Each of the 6 T cell receptor beta chains below was sequenced from the same sample in a study of Graves' ophthalmopathy and Graves' hyperthyroidism. Beta-chain TCR CDR3 regions were amplified from RNA transcripts. Second-round multiplex PCR followed a first-round RT-PCR using HTBI primers. TCRdb re-derived calls from the multiplex PCR reads in MiXCR, one entry per CDR3 protein. The data show more than 1,000,000 distinct CDR3 sequences, less than 45% seen once. The sequencing sample was made of peripheral blood or thyroid tissue (not recorded which). Receptors were obtained from an adult man with Graves' hyperthyroidism.

This clonotype was detected ten times or more. The chain links TRBV24-1 to TRBJ2-2, with unresolved D. Germline V gives CDR1 KGHDR, CDR2 SFDVKD. V lost 10 bases, J lost 4 bases, and 9 bases lay in between. CDR3 length equals 12 residues. The CDR3 spells CATQPTTGELFF. In nucleotides, the CDR3 is TGTGCCACTCAACCGACCACCGGGGAGCTGTTTTTT.

This sequence joins TRBV9 and TRBJ1-4; D is perhaps TRBD1 (5 bases). The CDR3 consists of 15 residues. CDR1 and CDR2 (germline): SGDLS, YYNGEE. V was shortened by 6 bases and J by 6 bases, with 18 bases between the two germline ends. CDR3 sequence reads: CASNRSGIFYEKLFF. CDR3 nucleotide sequence: TGTGCCAGCAATCGCTCAGGGATATTTTATGAAAAACTGTTTTTT. Complete variable domain (other parts from reference TRBV9 and TRBJ1-4): DSGVTQTPKHLITATGQRVTLRCSPRSGDLSVYWYQQSLDQGLQFLIQYYNGEERAKGNILERFSAQQFPDLHSELNLSSLELGDSALYFCASNRSGIFYEKLFFGSGTQLSVL.

This clonotype was observed a handful of times. The rearrangement links TRBV11-2 to TRBJ1-4, with D possibly matching TRBD1 (5 bases). Trimming shortened V by 5 bases and J by 8 bases, and 18 bases separated the two germline ends. The CDR3 covers 15 residues. CDR1 is SGHAT, CDR2 FQNNGV, per germline. This CDR3 is CASSPLSRVYEKLFF. The CDR3 DNA sequence: TGTGCCAGCAGCCCTCTGAGCAGGGTCTACGAAAAACTGTTTTTT.

This clonotype has a count of ten or more. The V and J genes are TRBV10-3 and TRBJ1-3; D uncertain. V lost 5 bases to trimming and J lost 2 bases, with 16 bases between them. The CDR3 is 16 amino acids. Germline V gene data show CDR1 as ENHRY and CDR2 as SYGVKD. CDR3 DNA sequence: TGTGCCATCAGTTGGGGTGTCCCCGGGACTGGAAACACCATATATTTT. Protein: CAISWGVPGTGNTIYF.

Regarding this clonotype: This may be a read error: a much more frequent sequence differs by one nucleotide. This chain links TRBV7-9 with TRBJ2-5, with D perhaps TRBD1 (6 bases). Between the trimmed V and J ends, which lost 8 bases and 6 bases, there was a span of 16 bases. The CDR3 has 13 residues. Germline values: CDR1 SEHNR, CDR2 FQNEAQ (reference sequence). The CDR3 nucleotides read TGTGCCAGCGGCCAATTCAGGGGCAAGACCCAGTACTTC. It codes for CASGQFRGKTQYF.

This chain connects TRBV19 to TRBJ1-1; D is unclear. V dropped 8 bases and J dropped 1 base, with 11 bases sitting between them. Per the germline V gene, CDR1 is LNHDA and CDR2 is SQIVND (reference sequence). This CDR3 is 13 amino acids long. CDR3 in DNA: TGTGCCAGTCTCCGGAGGGAGAACACTGAAGCTTTCTTT. Translated, it gives CASLRRENTEAFF.